This is a list of T cell receptor beta chains from one sample in a study of T cell clones after liver transplantation. This table comes from immunoSEQ multiplex PCR, and its TCRdb copy is limited to in-frame clones, with some not included. The table records approximately 25,000 clones, around 63% of them present only once. The specimen comprised CD4+ T cells from blood, sampled before liver transplant. The receptors here all came from a human donor who received a liver transplant. Both conserved end residues are part of each CDR3. The D gene is left open where the match is weak. For some rows the clone size is stated as once, few or many, or as a class when expanded; others skip it.

.	TRBV7-8	TRBJ1-6	few	TGTGCCAGCAGCCCTGCGGGCCAAGCAAAAAATTCACCCCTCCACTTT	CASSPAGQAKNSPLHF
.	TRBV7-2	TRBJ2-2	.	TGTGCCAGCAGCTTAGCTCCAGGGCCGAACACCGGGGAGCTGTTTTTT	CASSLAPGPNTGELFF
.	TRBV27	TRBJ2-5	.	TGTGCCAGCAGTGGCAATAATGGGGGGGAGACCCAGTACTTC	CASSGNNGGETQYF
TRBD2	TRBV5-1	TRBJ2-3	.	TGCGCCAGCAGCTTGGCGGCTAGCGGGTACACAGATACGCAGTATTTT	CASSLAASGYTDTQYF
TRBD2	TRBV6-6	TRBJ2-3	.	TGTGCCAGTACTAGCGAGAGCACAGATACGCAGTATTTT	CASTSESTDTQYF
.	TRBV5-1	TRBJ2-6	.	TGCGCCAGCAGCTTGGTATCTACAGGGCTCTCTGGGGCCAACGTCCTGACTTTC	CASSLVSTGLSGANVLTF
TRBD1	TRBV28	TRBJ2-3	few	TGTGCCAGCAGTCAAGGAGTTAGGGGGCACACAGATACGCAGTATTTT	CASSQGVRGHTDTQYF
.	TRBV27	TRBJ1-6	.	TGTGCCAGCAGTTTCTCCTATAATTCACCCCTCCACTTT	CASSFSYNSPLHF
.	TRBV9	TRBJ1-2	.	TGTGCCAGCAGCGTAGGTGGGCAGAGTAACTATGGCTACACCTTC	CASSVGGQSNYGYTF
TRBD2	TRBV5-1	TRBJ2-3	.	TGCGCCAGCAGCCCACCCGGGACTAGCGGGACAGATACGCAGTATTTT	CASSPPGTSGTDTQYF
.	TRBV6-1	TRBJ1-2	.	TGTGCCAGCAGTGAAAGAGGTTTAAAGTACGGCTACACCTTC	CASSERGLKYGYTF
TRBD1	TRBV5-1	TRBJ1-6	few	TGCGCCAGCAGCTTTGGGCAGGGGGCGAAAAATTCACCCCTCCACTTT	CASSFGQGAKNSPLHF
TRBD2	TRBV7-9	TRBJ2-5	.	TGTGCCAGCAGCTCCCCGGGAGGAGAGACCCAGTACTTC	CASSSPGGETQYF
TRBD2	TRBV10-1	TRBJ2-1	.	TGCGCCAGCAGCAAAGTAGCGGGAGGGCCCAATGAGCAGTTCTTC	CASSKVAGGPNEQFF
TRBD2	TRBV7-2	TRBJ2-3	few	TGTGCCAGCAGCGTCCGGACTAGCGGACGACGCACAGATACGCAGTATTTT	CASSVRTSGRRTDTQYF
.	TRBV11-3	TRBJ2-1	.	TGTGCCAGCAGCTTAGGAGGGGGGGCCACCAATGAGCAGTTCTTC	CASSLGGGATNEQFF
TRBD1	TRBV18	TRBJ1-2	.	TGTGCCAGCTCTTTCCCGGGACAGGGAACGGGTGGCTACACCTTC	CASSFPGQGTGGYTF
.	TRBV4-3	TRBJ1-5	.	TGCGCCAGCAGCCAAGAGCAAGGCGGTCAGCCCCAGCATTTT	CASSQEQGGQPQHF
.	TRBV11-2	TRBJ2-1	.	TGTGCCAGCAGCTTAGAACGTGTCAATGAGCAGTTCTTC	CASSLERVNEQFF
.	TRBV6-5	TRBJ2-7	.	TGTGCCAGCTCCCCAGGCCCCTACGAGCAGTACTTC	CASSPGPYEQYF
TRBD1	TRBV27	TRBJ2-1	.	TGTGCCAGCAGTGCGCGACAGGGCTATGAGCAGTTCTTC	CASSARQGYEQFF
TRBD1	TRBV19	TRBJ1-1	few	TGTGCCAGTAGTATACCAGGGGGCACTGAAGCTTTCTTT	CASSIPGGTEAFF
TRBD2	TRBV7-8	TRBJ2-1	.	TGTGCCAGCAGCATGGGGCGGGAGGGGAGCTCCTACAATGAGCAGTTCTTC	CASSMGREGSSYNEQFF
.	TRBV20-1	TRBJ1-2	few	TGCAGTGCTAGAGTGGGAGGCTACACCTTC	CSARVGGYTF
.	TRBV6-1	TRBJ2-2	few	TGTGCCAGCAGTGAAGCTTCTACCGGGGAGCTGTTTTTT	CASSEASTGELFF
TRBD1	TRBV5-1	TRBJ1-1	.	TGCGCCAGCAGCTGGGGACAGGGAAAGAACACTGAAGCTTTCTTT	CASSWGQGKNTEAFF
.	TRBV5-1	TRBJ1-1	.	TGCGCCAGCAGCCCCCAGGCGGGGACAAGGGAAACTGAAGCTTTCTTT	CASSPQAGTRETEAFF
.	TRBV10-3	TRBJ1-2	.	TGTGCCATCAGTGCAGAGAACTATGGCTACACCTTC	CAISAENYGYTF
.	TRBV7-8	TRBJ2-1	few	TGTGCCAGCAGCTTCCTCATCAGGGGACTGGACAATGAGCAGTTCTTC	CASSFLIRGLDNEQFF
.	TRBV28	TRBJ2-3	.	TGTGCCAGCAGTTGGGTGCAGGGAGATACGCAGTATTTT	CASSWVQGDTQYF
.	TRBV7-9	TRBJ1-4	.	TGTGCCAGCAGCGACACCGGCCAGGGAGAAAAACTGTTTTTT	CASSDTGQGEKLFF
.	TRBV30	TRBJ2-1	.	TGTGCCTGGAGTGTAGGGTACTACAATGAGCAGTTCTTC	CAWSVGYYNEQFF
TRBD2	TRBV10-3	TRBJ2-1	.	TGTGCCATCAGTGAGACGGGACTAGCGGGAGATCATGAGCAGTTCTTC	CAISETGLAGDHEQFF
TRBD2	TRBV7-2	TRBJ2-1	few	TGTGCCAGCAGCCCGGGGACTAGCGGGAGTCTAGGTGAGCAGTTCTTC	CASSPGTSGSLGEQFF
.	TRBV11-3	TRBJ2-2	.	TGTGCCAGCAGCGGAGGCTGGGGGGATGTCGCCGGGGAGCTGTTTTTT	CASSGGWGDVAGELFF
.	TRBV14	TRBJ2-3	.	TGTGCCAGCAGCCAAGATTTGTGGGATACGCAGTATTTT	CASSQDLWDTQYF
.	TRBV7-2	TRBJ1-1	.	TGTGCCAGCAGCCCCGATTACGGTGAAGCTTTCTTT	CASSPDYGEAFF
TRBD2	TRBV19	TRBJ2-1	few	TGTGCCACTTCGGGACTAGCGGGGAGGAATGAGCAGTTCTTC	CATSGLAGRNEQFF
.	TRBV27	TRBJ1-2	few	TGTGCCAGCAGCGACAGGCTGAAGGGCTACACCTTC	CASSDRLKGYTF
.	TRBV30	TRBJ2-2	.	TGTGCCTGGAGTGTACGGTGGGACACCGGGGAGCTGTTTTTT	CAWSVRWDTGELFF
.	TRBV6-1	TRBJ2-7	once	TGTGCCAGCAGCTGGGGGGTCCTGGAGCAGTACTTC	CASSWGVLEQYF
TRBD1	TRBV6-1	TRBJ1-6	.	TGTGCCAGCAGTGAAGCGGGACAGGGGAGGATCTATAATTCACCCCTCCACTTT	CASSEAGQGRIYNSPLHF
.	TRBV7-2	TRBJ2-3	.	TGTGCCAGCAGCTTGGGAATAGCGATGAATACGCAGTATTTT	CASSLGIAMNTQYF
TRBD2	TRBV7-6	TRBJ2-3	.	TGTGCCAGCAGTCTAGAGGCCCCGGGACAGGGGCGACTAGCGGGGGGCACAGATACGCAGTATTTT	CASSLEAPGQGRLAGGTDTQYF
.	TRBV29-1	TRBJ1-4	.	TGCAGCGTGGGGCAGGGCGGAGGGAAAAAACTGTTTTTT	CSVGQGGGKKLFF
.	TRBV5-1	TRBJ2-1	once	TGCGCCAGCAGCCGTGAGGTGAACAATGAGCAGTTCTTC	CASSREVNNEQFF
.	TRBV12-1	TRBJ2-2	few	TGTGCCAGCAGCTTTGCGGTTTCGTGGAGGATGGCGAACACCGGGGAGCTGTTTTTT	CASSFAVSWRMANTGELFF
.	TRBV7-2	TRBJ1-1	.	TGTGCCAGCAGCAGGAACACTGAAGCTTTCTTT	CASSRNTEAFF